This entry describes one T cell receptor beta chain. This receptor's antigen is unknown. The input lacks base qualities; no much larger clone sits a single base away. This specimen comes from a study of Ad26.COV2.S vaccination and SARS-CoV-2 variants (dated by TCRdb to about 2021). For the wider study: Donors in the vaccine arm were drawn from COV1001, a multicentre, randomized, double-blind, placebo-controlled phase I-IIa trial testing Ad26.COV2.S in healthy adults. Ad26.COV2.S was administered intramuscularly at 5 x 10^10 or 1 x 10^11 viral particles, either as a single shot or as two shots given 56 days apart. Sequencing of the TCRbeta repertoire served to evaluate the specificity and breadth of SARS-CoV-2-reactive T cell receptors following Ad26.COV2.S vaccination. A total of around 32 samples were included in the TCR-sequenced set, comprising about 20 Ad26.COV2.S vaccine recipients, 5 placebo recipients and 8 SARS-CoV-2 convalescent individuals. Trial participants were randomized into five groups of five, in which low-dose or high-dose Ad26.COV2.S was given once or twice, or placebo was given on both occasions. Investigators did not know the trial group allocation while performing experiments and assessing outcomes.

Beyond this particular receptor, the publication reports: Spike-specific TCR breadth was higher in Ad26.COV2.S recipients than in placebo recipients (P = 0.0014). After vaccination, spike-specific CD8+ and CD4+ T cell responses were reported to show substantial breadth. The study lacked the statistical power to compare responses across vaccine doses or regimens. According to the authors, total T cell responses may have been underestimated by the TCR breadth and depth analyses. Vaccine and placebo recipients had similar non-spike TCR breadth, a finding consistent with the vaccine containing only spike.

TCRbeta CDR3 regions were sequenced with the immunoSEQ Assay. After extraction, genomic DNA underwent amplification by bias-controlled multiplex PCR, followed by high-throughput sequencing. The authors' pipeline ran thus. To quantify the absolute abundance of every unique TCRbeta CDR3 region, sequences were collapsed and filtered. T cell fraction was estimated by normalizing TCRbeta template counts to usable DNA, which was measured by amplifying reference genes present in all nucleated cells. Repertoire TCRs were annotated as SARS-CoV-2-specific when V gene, CDR3 amino acid sequence and J gene were exactly matched to a known reactive TCR set. MIRA supplied the reference SARS-CoV-2 TCR set, which was filtered for enrichment in COVID-19-positive ImmuneCODE repertoires so that public or cross-reactive TCRs were removed. Using the MIRA antigens, annotated TCRs were further analysed by specific ORF or by position within an ORF. Breadth was defined as annotated unique rearrangements over total unique productive rearrangements; depth was the summed frequency of those rearrangements. Group comparisons of TCR breadth used two-sided Wilcoxon rank-sum tests. As stored in TCRdb, this immuneACCESS dataset retains in-frame rearrangements with V and J assigned. A fraction of the clones does not appear; measured against another copy, unresolved V genes explain less than half of the discrepancy, and the remainder lacks a known reason. V and J calls and clone size are those listed in that table; D and trimming were worked out from the DNA. Across this sample there are hundreds of thousands of clones, with around 87% seen only once. The ten largest account for about 3.1% of the sample.

From the germline V gene, CDR1 is SNHLY and CDR2 is FYNNEI. The CDR3 spans 15 residues, from the cysteine through the phenylalanine. The retained sequence is limited to the CDR3, 45 bases, with the frame set at the first base. V is cut by 0 bases and J by 5 bases, and the space between the germline ends is 11 bases. The sample's treatment or condition label is to be understood as: approximately 18 received Ad26.COV2.S at low or high dose, single or two shots; about 5 received placebo; per-sample allocation not given. Repertoires of vaccine and placebo recipients were sequenced from samples taken on day 63 after the first injection. Cohort 1b enrolled 20 to 30 adults aged 18-55 years at a single site in Boston, USA, between 29 July and 7 August 2020. Ad26.COV2.S consisted of a replication-incompetent adenovirus type 26 vector by which a prefusion-stabilized SARS-CoV-2 spike protein from the original Wuhan strain was expressed.

The source is a person between 18 and 65 years old who received the Ad26.COV2.S COVID-19 vaccine or a placebo. The V gene is TRBV2 and the J gene is TRBJ1-5, with the D gene not clear enough to name. The material sequenced was peripheral blood, taken in a trial of Ad26.COV2.S vaccine versus placebo. The CDR3: CASSEALGVDQPQHF. The DNA sequence follows: TGTGCCAGCAGTGAAGCTCTAGGTGTGGATCAGCCCCAGCATTTT.